One T cell receptor beta chain is described in this entry. Its target antigen remains unknown. No base quality values were provided; no much bigger clone lies one nucleotide off. Inclusive of the bounding cysteine and phenylalanine, the CDR3 is 16 residues long. Left in the record is the CDR3 DNA by itself, 48 bases read in frame from the first base. Deletion took 5 bases off V and 1 base off J, with a span of 16 bases between the germline ends. CDR1 and CDR2 (SGHTA, FQGNSA) derive from the germline V gene. Per the publication, the time point label means: patch test 2, 6 weeks after DPC sensitization. The sample's treatment or condition label is to be understood as: therapeutic diphenylcyclopropenone sensitization with weekly scalp DPC. At every patch-test visit, the blood draw took place before the patch test was put on. Patients were eligible if aged 18 to 70, diagnosed with alopecia and judged suitable for DPC therapy, and pregnant patients were excluded. Total RNA was isolated from unfractionated whole blood collected in Tempus Blood RNA tubes.

Libraries were built with RACE. TCRdb names NextSeq 500 as the instrument used. During library preparation, unique molecular identifiers were attached to individual cDNA molecules so that TCRs could be counted in a quantitative, reproducible way. For every blood RNA sample, sequencing covered both the TCR alpha and TCR beta chains. From the authors' description of their analysis: A median of around 100,000 TCRs per sample was observed, with a range of about 23,224 to 750,000. The Decombinator software suite was used to annotate the V, J and CDR3 of the TCR reads. For the PS versus PT1 abundance plots, all samples were subsampled to the same number of TCRs (28,000). Expanded TCRs were defined as absent before sensitization and observed at least eight times at the 2-week time point. TCRdb itself trimmed the public reads at Q25 with fastp, ran MiXCR and retained productive beta chains. Here each entry gathers all rows of one CDR3 protein and keeps the most common genes and DNA. These V and J calls derive from TCRdb rather than the authors' analysis. The sample data list tens of thousands of distinct CDR3 sequences, and about 9% of these were observed just once. The ten largest clones represent approximately 3.4% of the sample.

The entry originates in a study of human T cells and chemical hapten exposure (dated by TCRdb to 2020 to 2022). Concerning the study at large: For sensitization, 2% DPC in acetone was applied to a roughly 2 cm by roughly 2 cm area of upper inner arm skin. Throughout the study period of roughly 24 weeks, patients also received therapeutic DPC doses to the scalp every week. Patch tests used Finn chambers with 0.01% DPC on the upper back, scored after 6 days by International Contact Dermatitis Research Group standards. Most of the patients in the cohort were female, and the cohort covered alopecia areata with under or over 50% scalp involvement, alopecia totalis and alopecia universalis. Libraries were pooled for sequencing, and per-sample TCR yields varied mainly because of small differences in library volumes within the pool. In alopecia patients, the study followed how the peripheral blood TCR repertoire changed in vivo over primary and secondary sensitization to diphenylcyclopropenone (DPC), a hapten. Blood samples were taken from patients before sensitization (week 0) and at 2, 6 and about 24 weeks after DPC sensitization. Roughly 30 alopecia patients provided blood for TCR sequencing at one to four time points (pre-sensitization, 2, 6 and 24 weeks).

Overall study outcomes, separate from this receptor: Because every patient had alopecia, a presumed autoimmune disease, the patients' immune response might differ from that of healthy individuals. Significantly more large CDR3 similarity clusters were formed by expanded TCRs than by pre-sensitization or healthy control sets, consistent with antigen-driven responses. Repeated subsampling changed both the strength of the expansion versus patch-test correlation and the threshold at which the correlation became significant. Patch test score was positively correlated with the number of PT1 expanded TCRs, with significance at thresholds 8, 16 and 32 but not at 4. No change with DPC sensitization was found in the number of TCRs above 1 in 1000 frequency, and no evidence of global repertoire structure alterations was found.

The sequence is built from TRBV7-2 and TRBJ2-3, with the D gene uncertain. The origin of this receptor is a woman in her forties or fifties with alopecia areata. Some clones in this sample may be carry-over from other donors' samples. This material consisted of whole blood, taken in connection with sensitization to the hapten diphenylcyclopropenone (DPC). CDR3 sequence: CASSLDGRRGTDTQYF. The nucleotide sequence reads TGTGCCAGCAGCCTCGATGGGCGCCGGGGCACAGATACGCAGTATTTT.